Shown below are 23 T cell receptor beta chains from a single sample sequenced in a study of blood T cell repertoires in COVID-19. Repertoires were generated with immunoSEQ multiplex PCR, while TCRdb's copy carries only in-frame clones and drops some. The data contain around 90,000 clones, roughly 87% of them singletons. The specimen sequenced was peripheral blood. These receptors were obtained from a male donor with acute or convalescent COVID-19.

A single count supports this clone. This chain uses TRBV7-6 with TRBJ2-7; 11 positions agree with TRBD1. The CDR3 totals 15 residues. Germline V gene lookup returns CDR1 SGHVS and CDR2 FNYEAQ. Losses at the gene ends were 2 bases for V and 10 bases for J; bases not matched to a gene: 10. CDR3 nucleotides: TGTGCCAGCAGCTTAACAGGGACAGGGGGGCGGGGCCAGTACTTC. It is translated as CASSLTGTGGRGQYF.

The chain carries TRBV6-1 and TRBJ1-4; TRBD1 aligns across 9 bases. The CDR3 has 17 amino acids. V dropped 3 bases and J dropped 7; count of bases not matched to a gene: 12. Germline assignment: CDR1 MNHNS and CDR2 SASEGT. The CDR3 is CASSEPGQGWAGEKLFF. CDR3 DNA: TGTGCCAGCAGTGAGCCGGGACAGGGATGGGCAGGTGAAAAACTGTTTTTT.

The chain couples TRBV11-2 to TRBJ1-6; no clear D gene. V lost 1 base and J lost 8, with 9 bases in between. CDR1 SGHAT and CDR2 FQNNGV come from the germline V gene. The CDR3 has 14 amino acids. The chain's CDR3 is CASSLALGDSPLHF. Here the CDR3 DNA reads TGTGCCAGCAGCTTAGCCCTCGGGGATTCACCCCTCCACTTT.

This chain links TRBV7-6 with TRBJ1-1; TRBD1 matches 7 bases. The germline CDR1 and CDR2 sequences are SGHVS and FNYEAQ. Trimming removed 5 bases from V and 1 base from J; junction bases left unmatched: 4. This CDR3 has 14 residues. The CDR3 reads CASSRTGGNTEAFF. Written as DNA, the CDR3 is TGTGCCAGCAGCCGGACAGGAGGGAACACTGAAGCTTTCTTT.

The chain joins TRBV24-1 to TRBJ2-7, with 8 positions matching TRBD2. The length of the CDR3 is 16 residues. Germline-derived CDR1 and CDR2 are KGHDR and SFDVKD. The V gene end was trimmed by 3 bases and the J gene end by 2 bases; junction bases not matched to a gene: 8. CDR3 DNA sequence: TGTGCCACCAGTGATAAGGCCGGGGGGGGCCCCTACGAGCAGTACTTC. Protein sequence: CATSDKAGGGPYEQYF.

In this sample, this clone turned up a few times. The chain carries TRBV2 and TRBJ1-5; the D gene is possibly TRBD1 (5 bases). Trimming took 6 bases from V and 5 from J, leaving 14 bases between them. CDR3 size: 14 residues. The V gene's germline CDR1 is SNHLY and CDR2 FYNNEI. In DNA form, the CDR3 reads TGTGCCAGCAGGGCCGCGACAGAGTATCAGCCCCAGCATTTT. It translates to CASRAATEYQPQHF.

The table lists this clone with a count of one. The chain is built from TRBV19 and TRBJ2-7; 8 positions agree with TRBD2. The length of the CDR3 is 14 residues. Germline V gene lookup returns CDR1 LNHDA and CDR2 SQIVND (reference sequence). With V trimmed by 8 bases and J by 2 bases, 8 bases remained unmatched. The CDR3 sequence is CASGPAGETYEQYF. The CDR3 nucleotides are TGTGCCAGTGGCCCAGCGGGGGAGACCTACGAGCAGTACTTC.

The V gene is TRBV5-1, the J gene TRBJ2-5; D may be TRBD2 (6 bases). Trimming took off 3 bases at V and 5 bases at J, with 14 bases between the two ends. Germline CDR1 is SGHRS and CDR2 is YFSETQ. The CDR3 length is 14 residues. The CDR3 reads CASSSDNRGETQYF. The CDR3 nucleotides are TGCGCCAGCAGCTCCGACAATCGGGGGGAGACCCAGTACTTC. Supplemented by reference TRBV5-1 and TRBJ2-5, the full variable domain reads KAGVTQTPRYLIKTRGQQVTLSCSPISGHRSVSWYQQTPGQGLQFLFEYFSETQRNKGNFPGRFSGRQFSNSRSEMNVSTLELGDSALYLCASSSDNRGETQYFGPGTRLLVL.

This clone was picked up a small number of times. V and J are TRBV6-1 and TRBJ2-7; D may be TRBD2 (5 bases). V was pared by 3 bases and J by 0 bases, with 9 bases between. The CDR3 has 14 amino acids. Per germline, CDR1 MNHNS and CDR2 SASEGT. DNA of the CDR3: TGTGCCAGCAGTGACAGCGGAGGCTCCTACGAGCAGTACTTC. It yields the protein CASSDSGGSYEQYF.

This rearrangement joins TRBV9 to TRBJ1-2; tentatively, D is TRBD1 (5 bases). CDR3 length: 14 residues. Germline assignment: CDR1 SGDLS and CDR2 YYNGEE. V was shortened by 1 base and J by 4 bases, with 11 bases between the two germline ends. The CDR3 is CASSVQEQGYGYTF. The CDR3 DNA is TGTGCCAGCAGCGTACAGGAGCAGGGCTATGGCTACACCTTC.

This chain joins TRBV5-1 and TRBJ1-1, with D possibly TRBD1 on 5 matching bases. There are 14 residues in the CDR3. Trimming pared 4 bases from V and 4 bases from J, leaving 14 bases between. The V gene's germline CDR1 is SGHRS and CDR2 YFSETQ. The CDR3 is CASSQQEQGTEAFF. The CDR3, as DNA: TGCGCCAGCAGCCAGCAGGAGCAGGGCACTGAAGCTTTCTTT.

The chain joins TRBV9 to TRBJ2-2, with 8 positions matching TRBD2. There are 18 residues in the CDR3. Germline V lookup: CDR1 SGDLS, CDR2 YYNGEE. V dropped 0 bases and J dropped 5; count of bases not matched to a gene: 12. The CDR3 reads CASSVVPNGGAGTGELFF. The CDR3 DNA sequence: TGTGCCAGCAGCGTAGTCCCCAACGGGGGGGCTGGGACCGGGGAGCTGTTTTTT.

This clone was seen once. CDR3 amino acids: CASSGIGGAETQYF. The CDR3 region has the DNA TGTGCCAGCAGTGGAATTGGGGGGGCCGAGACCCAGTACTTC. The chain employs TRBV2 and TRBJ2-5; tentatively, D is TRBD2 (7 bases). Germline-derived CDR1 and CDR2 are SNHLY and FYNNEI. The CDR3 contains 14 residues. V lost 4 bases to trimming and J lost 5 bases, with 14 bases between them.

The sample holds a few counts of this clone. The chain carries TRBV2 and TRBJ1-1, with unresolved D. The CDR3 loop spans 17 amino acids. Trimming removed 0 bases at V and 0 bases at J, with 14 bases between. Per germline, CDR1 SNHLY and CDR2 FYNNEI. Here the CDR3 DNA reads TGTGCCAGCAGTGAAGCGCTTGGCAGCGTACTGAACACTGAAGCTTTCTTT. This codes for CASSEALGSVLNTEAFF.

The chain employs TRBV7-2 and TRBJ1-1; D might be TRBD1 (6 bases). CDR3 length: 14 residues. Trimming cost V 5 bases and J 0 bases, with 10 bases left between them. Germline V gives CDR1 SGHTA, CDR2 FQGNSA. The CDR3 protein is CASSRDTLNTEAFF. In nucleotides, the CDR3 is TGTGCCAGCAGCAGGGACACCTTGAACACTGAAGCTTTCTTT.

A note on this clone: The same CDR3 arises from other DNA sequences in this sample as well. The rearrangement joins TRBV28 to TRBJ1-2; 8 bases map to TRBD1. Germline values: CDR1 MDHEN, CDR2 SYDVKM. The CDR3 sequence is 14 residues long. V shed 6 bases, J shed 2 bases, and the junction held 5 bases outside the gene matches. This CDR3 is CASSLGQANYGYTF. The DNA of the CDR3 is TGTGCCAGCAGCCTGGGACAGGCCAACTATGGCTACACCTTC.

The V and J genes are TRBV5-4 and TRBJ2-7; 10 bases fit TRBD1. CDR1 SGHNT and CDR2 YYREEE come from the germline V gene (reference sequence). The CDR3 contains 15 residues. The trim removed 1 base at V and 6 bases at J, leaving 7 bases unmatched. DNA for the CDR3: TGTGCCAGCAGCTTGACCGACAGGGGGCTTCGCGAGCAGTACTTC. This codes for CASSLTDRGLREQYF.

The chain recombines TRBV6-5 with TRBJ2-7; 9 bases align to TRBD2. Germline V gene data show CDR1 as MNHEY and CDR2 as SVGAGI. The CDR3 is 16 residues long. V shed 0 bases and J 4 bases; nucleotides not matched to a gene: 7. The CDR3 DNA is TGTGCCAGCAGTTACTCTCGGTTAGCGGGGGATTACGAGCAGTACTTC. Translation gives CASSYSRLAGDYEQYF.

The DNA for the CDR3 is TGTGCCAGCAGCTTGGGGGAGGTGGACTATGGCTACACCTTC. This translates into CASSLGEVDYGYTF. V is TRBV11-2 and J is TRBJ1-2; weak D call: TRBD1 (5 bases). The CDR3 is 14 residues long. In germline, CDR1 is SGHAT, CDR2 FQNNGV. V was shortened by 3 bases and J by 3 bases, with 11 bases between the two germline ends. Variable domain in full (rest from reference TRBV11-2 and TRBJ1-2): EAGVAQSPRYKIIEKRQSVAFWCNPISGHATLYWYQQILGQGPKLLIQFQNNGVVDDSQLPKDRFSAERLKGVDSTLKIQPAKLEDSAVYLCASSLGEVDYGYTFGSGTRLTVV.

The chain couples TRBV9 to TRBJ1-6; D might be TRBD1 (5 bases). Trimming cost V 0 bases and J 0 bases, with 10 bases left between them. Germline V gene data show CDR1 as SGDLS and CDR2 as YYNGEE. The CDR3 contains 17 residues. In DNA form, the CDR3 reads TGTGCCAGCAGCGTAGATGCAGACAGCTCCTATAATTCACCCCTCCACTTT. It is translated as CASSVDADSSYNSPLHF.

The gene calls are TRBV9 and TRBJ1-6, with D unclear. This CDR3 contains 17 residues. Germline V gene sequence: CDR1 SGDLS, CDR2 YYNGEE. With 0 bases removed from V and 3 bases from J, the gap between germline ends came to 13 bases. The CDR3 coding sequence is TGTGCCAGCAGCGTAGAATTGGGGAGCGGCTATAATTCACCCCTCCACTTT. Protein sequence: CASSVELGSGYNSPLHF.

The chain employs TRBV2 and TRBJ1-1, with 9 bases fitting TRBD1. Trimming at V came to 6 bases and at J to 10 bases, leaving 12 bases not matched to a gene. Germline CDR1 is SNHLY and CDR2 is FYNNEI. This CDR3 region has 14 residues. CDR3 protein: CASSERGQGTRAFF. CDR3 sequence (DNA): TGTGCCAGCAGCGAGCGGGGACAGGGAACTAGAGCTTTCTTT.

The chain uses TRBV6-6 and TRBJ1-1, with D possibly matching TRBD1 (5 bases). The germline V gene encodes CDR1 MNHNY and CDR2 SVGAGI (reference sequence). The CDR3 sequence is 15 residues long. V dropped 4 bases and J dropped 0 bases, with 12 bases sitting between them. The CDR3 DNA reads TGTGCCAGCAGTTGGGGGGGACGAATGAACACTGAAGCTTTCTTT. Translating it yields CASSWGGRMNTEAFF.